This T cell receptor (beta chain) emerged from a study of OX40 agonist ivuxolimab in advanced cancers. Overall study: The study reported partial responses in three patients: one hepatocellular carcinoma, two cutaneous melanoma. Study observations and caveats: What antigens the expanded peripheral T cells recognized was never established.

Some clones are missing from TCRdb's copy, which holds only in-frame ones; the method was immunoSEQ multiplex PCR. The sample holds tens of thousands of clones, nearly 85% seen once. As for this clone: Its specificity is unknown.

Patients were ruled out by autoimmune disease history or systemic immunosuppression. Peripheral blood came from all dose cohorts at three timepoints. The input for sequencing was CD4+ or CD8+ T cells sorted from blood, taken in a trial of the OX40 agonist ivuxolimab. The TCR sequence derives from an adult with an advanced solid tumor such as melanoma, head and neck, liver or kidney cancer.

The CDR3 region is CASSPLWVAGELFF. The CDR3 DNA is TGTGCCAGCAGCCCTCTATGGGTGGCCGGGGAGCTGTTTTTT. J is TRBJ2-2 and V is TRBV6-6; D unclear. CDR1 and CDR2 from the germline V gene are MNHNY and SVGAGI (reference sequence). The CDR3 sequence is 14 residues long. Deletions cut 6 bases from V and 6 bases from J, with 14 bases between.